The TCR beta chain under discussion was sequenced for a study of vaccination and CD4 T cells after COVID-19. In the study overall: Collection of post-COVID samples occurred a median 101 days after diagnosis, spanning a range of 35 to 161. The post-vaccine samples came a median roughly 70 days after dose two (range 14 to 241).

Worth noting for this clonotype: Its antigen remains unknown.

Study results and limitations: Spike mono-reactivity was the property of 304 of 307 vaccine-specific clones in convalescent patients.

Treatment denoted: roughly ten-day PBMC culture with coronavirus spike peptide pools or control peptides (ViraFEST assay). PCR-confirmed positives ranged from March to December 2020, preceding US Alpha, Beta and Delta variants. Cultured CD4+ T cell DNA was sequenced using the Oncomine TCR Beta short-read assay. From the PCR reads, TCRdb called clonotypes with MiXCR, one entry per CDR3 protein. In the table there are about 14,000 distinct CDR3 sequences, 40% to 60% of which are singletons. Sample: CD4+ T cells from blood, cultured in vitro, taken before SARS-CoV-2 vaccination. The source is a human donor who had recovered from COVID-19.

The CDR3 region is CASSSRDRYKAFF. CDR3 coding DNA: TGTGCCAGCAGCTCCCGGGACCGTTATAAAGCTTTCTTT. The gene calls are TRBV11-2 and TRBJ1-1; D may be TRBD1 (5 bases). Germline assignment: CDR1 SGHAT and CDR2 FQNNGV. The CDR3 is made up of 13 amino acids. The germline V and J ends were trimmed by 4 bases and 9 bases, with 15 bases remaining between them.